This T cell receptor (beta chain) was sequenced in a study of CD8 T cells in Susac syndrome (dated by TCRdb to between 2019 and 2020). Context from the whole study: The study used repertoire sequencing to test whether antigen drove CD8+ T cell activation and differentiation in Susac syndrome.

There are 13 amino acids in the CDR3, from cysteine to phenylalanine inclusive. The read is trimmed to its CDR3 DNA, 39 bases read in frame from base 1. Looking up the germline V gene (reference sequence) yields CDR1 LGHDT and CDR2 YNNKEL. V is pared back by 4 bases and J by 5 bases, with 11 bases lying between the germline termini. RNA was extracted using the RNeasy kit, and about 0.45 to 1 microgram was reverse transcribed with random hexamers. The immunoSEQ multiplex PCR assay, covering 54 Vbeta and 13 Jbeta segments, was used to amplify TCR beta CDR3 regions. PCR amplification bias was corrected using a synthetic template baseline for primer optimization and computational correction. Regarding the original processing steps: Reads were annotated to V, D and J genes per IMGT and analyzed with immunoSEQ Analyzer, keeping only productive sequences. Clonality was computed as one minus Shannon entropy normalized by log2 of the number of productive unique sequences. For each patient and control, public and private clones were evaluated within the 100 most prevalent clones. A clone was defined as Susac-specific if it was absent from the healthy and MS cohorts, from some 1,100 published viral clones and from other ImmuneACCESS disease sequences. TCRdb reworked the public reads: Q25 trimming with fastp, MiXCR clone assembly, productive beta chains retained. A single entry per CDR3 protein holds the most common genes and DNA from its merged rows. These V and J calls derive from TCRdb rather than the authors' analysis. The table for this sample lists around 150,000 distinct CDR3 sequences; around 94% of them were counted only once. The biggest ten clones account for roughly 0.15% of the sample.

A note on this clonotype: It has no known antigen specificity. Nothing much larger sits one base from this clone, and base qualities are not available.

Findings and caveats that apply to the study as a whole: The TCR sequencing and HLA analysis was acknowledged to have included a relatively small number of individuals.

Peripheral blood CD8+ and CD4+ T cells from healthy donors, Susac syndrome patients and multiple sclerosis patients were profiled using high-throughput TCR beta sequencing. Healthy donors were included as age- and sex-matched controls. Bulk CD8+ and CD4+ T cells were purified by magnetic negative isolation, while CD8+ TEMRA cells were enriched using FACS. Blood was collected in EDTA tubes and processed within 24 hours, with PBMCs isolated through density gradient centrifugation. PBMCs intended for TCR sequencing were cryopreserved in liquid nitrogen and were subsequently thawed in a 37 degrees C water bath. A purity of at least 90% was achieved for sorted or isolated CD4+, CD8+ and CD8+ TEMRA cells.

Source material: CD4+ T cells from PBMCs. The source of this sequence is a human donor in good health. The chain is made from TRBV3-1 and TRBJ1-1, with TRBD1 as a weak D call on 5 bases. The CDR3 protein is CASSRAGGTEAFF. Here is the DNA: TGTGCCAGCAGCCGCGCCGGGGGGACTGAAGCTTTCTTT.